This is a list of T cell receptor beta chains from one sample in a study of blood T cell repertoires in COVID-19. Assay: immunoSEQ multiplex PCR; the TCRdb copy retains only in-frame clones and omits some. This table holds about 270,000 clones, 85% to 90% found once. The sequenced sample consisted of PBMCs or T cells enriched from blood (not recorded which). These TCRs come from a woman aged 25 to 45 with acute COVID-19. The CDR3 runs from the conserved cysteine through the conserved F or W. Fields, in order: V gene, D gene, clone size, J gene, CDR3 protein, CDR3 DNA. A D gene is named only where the DNA matches it firmly. Expanded clones get a size class; other rows say once, few or many, or leave the size out.

>TRBV5-1|TRBD2|few|TRBJ2-7
CASSTTSGSSYEQYF
TGCGCCAGCAGCACCACTAGCGGGAGCTCCTACGAGCAGTACTTC
>TRBV5-1|TRBD2|NA|TRBJ2-1
CASSLGLGGAYNEQFF
TGCGCCAGCAGCTTGGGTTTGGGAGGGGCCTACAATGAGCAGTTCTTC
>TRBV19|TRBD2|NA|TRBJ2-7
CASSIDSGTSRPEQYF
TGTGCCAGTAGTATAGACTCCGGGACTAGTAGGCCCGAGCAGTACTTC
>TRBV27|TRBD2|NA|TRBJ2-7
CASRKLAGDYEQYF
TGTGCCAGCAGAAAACTAGCGGGAGACTACGAGCAGTACTTC
>TRBV21-1|NA|NA|TRBJ2-7
CASSKVGATGSGSYEQYF
TGTGCCAGCAGCAAAGTAGGGGCGACAGGTTCGGGTTCCTACGAGCAGTACTTC
>TRBV4-2|TRBD2|NA|TRBJ2-3
CASSQGSGRVTDTQYF
TGTGCCAGCAGCCAAGGGTCAGGGAGGGTCACAGATACGCAGTATTTT
>TRBV3-1/TRBV3-2|TRBD1|NA|TRBJ2-7
CASSQQGAYEQYF
TGTGCCAGCAGCCAACAGGGGGCATACGAGCAGTACTTC
>TRBV12-3/TRBV12-4|NA|NA|TRBJ1-2
CASSFLGGGYTF
TGTGCCAGCAGTTTCCTCGGGGGAGGCTACACCTTC
>TRBV12-3/TRBV12-4|NA|NA|TRBJ1-2
CASSFTGSKGYTF
TGTGCCAGCAGTTTTACGGGATCCAAGGGCTACACCTTC
>TRBV6-1|NA|NA|TRBJ1-5
CASSWEQGNQPQHF
TGTGCCAGCAGTTGGGAACAGGGCAATCAGCCCCAGCATTTT
>TRBV10-2|TRBD1|NA|TRBJ1-4
CASSDTGTGGEKLFF
TGCGCCAGCAGTGACACCGGGACAGGGGGCGAAAAACTGTTTTTT
>TRBV5-4|TRBD1|NA|TRBJ2-2
CASTRDRERTGELFF
TGTGCCAGCACCAGAGACAGGGAGAGAACCGGGGAGCTGTTTTTT
>TRBV9|NA|NA|TRBJ1-2
CASSVGPANYGYTF
TGTGCCAGCAGCGTAGGCCCAGCTAACTATGGCTACACCTTC
>TRBV20-1|NA|NA|TRBJ2-3
CSAQGTDTQYF
TGCAGTGCACAGGGCACAGATACGCAGTATTTT
>TRBV5-1|TRBD2|NA|TRBJ2-3
CASSLTTSGDTQYF
TGCGCCAGCAGCTTGACAACTAGCGGAGATACGCAGTATTTT
>TRBV5-1|NA|NA|TRBJ2-7
CASSLVGDEQYF
TGCGCCAGCAGCTTGGTAGGAGACGAGCAGTACTTC
>TRBV18|NA|NA|TRBJ2-7
CASSPPLQGQDEQYF
TGTGCCAGCTCACCACCGTTACAGGGCCAAGACGAGCAGTACTTC
>TRBV4-3|NA|NA|TRBJ1-6
CASSQEAGGGSPLHF
TGCGCCAGCAGCCAAGAAGCGGGGGGGGGCTCACCCCTCCACTTT
>TRBV28|NA|NA|TRBJ1-2
CASSLTASYGYTF
TGTGCCAGCTCGCTGACAGCTTCCTATGGCTACACCTTC
>TRBV2|NA|NA|TRBJ1-3
CASSDPGAGGNTIYF
TGTGCCAGCAGCGACCCAGGGGCAGGCGGAAACACCATATATTTT
>TRBV28|TRBD1|NA|TRBJ1-1
CASSFAGGLNTEAFF
TGTGCCAGCAGTTTCGCAGGGGGCTTGAACACTGAAGCTTTCTTT
>TRBV11-2|NA|NA|TRBJ2-1
CASSLPVGGYNEQFF
TGTGCCAGCAGCTTACCAGTAGGAGGGTACAATGAGCAGTTCTTC
>TRBV5-4|TRBD2|once|TRBJ2-5
CASSLDSGNVQETQYF
TGTGCCAGCAGCTTGGATAGCGGGAACGTCCAAGAGACCCAGTACTTC
>TRBV28|NA|NA|TRBJ2-1
CASSFSGNEQFF
TGTGCCAGCAGTTTTTCGGGCAATGAGCAGTTCTTC
>TRBV6-5|NA|once|TRBJ1-6
CASSYMGGNSPLHF
TGTGCCAGCAGTTACATGGGGGGGAATTCACCCCTCCACTTT
>TRBV4-1|NA|NA|TRBJ2-3
CASSQDFRELSDTQYF
TGCGCCAGCAGCCAAGATTTCAGGGAATTGTCAGATACGCAGTATTTT
>TRBV20-1|NA|NA|TRBJ2-5
CSAPGWETQYF
TGCAGTGCCCCAGGGTGGGAGACCCAGTACTTC